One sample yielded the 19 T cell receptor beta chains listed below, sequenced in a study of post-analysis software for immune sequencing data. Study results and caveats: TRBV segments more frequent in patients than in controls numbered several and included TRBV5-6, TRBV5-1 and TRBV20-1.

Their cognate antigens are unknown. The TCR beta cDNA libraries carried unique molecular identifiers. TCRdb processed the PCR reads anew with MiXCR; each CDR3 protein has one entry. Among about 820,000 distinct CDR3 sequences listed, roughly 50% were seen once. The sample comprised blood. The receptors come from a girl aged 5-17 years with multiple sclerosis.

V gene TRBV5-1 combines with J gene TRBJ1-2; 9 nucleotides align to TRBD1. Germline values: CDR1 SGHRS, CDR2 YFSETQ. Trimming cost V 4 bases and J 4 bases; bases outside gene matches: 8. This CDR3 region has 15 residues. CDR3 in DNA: TGCGCCAGCAGCCCCTGGGGACAGGGAGGCTATGGCTACACCTTC. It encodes CASSPWGQGGYGYTF.

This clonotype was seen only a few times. Here the CDR3 reads CSVEDATAGVYEQYF. The CDR3 nucleotides are TGCAGCGTTGAAGACGCGACAGCGGGAGTCTACGAGCAGTACTTC. The chain uses TRBV29-1 and TRBJ2-7; 8 nucleotides align to TRBD2. The CDR3 totals 15 residues. Germline trimming cut 0 bases from V and 3 bases from J; bases unmatched to any gene: 7. CDR1 is SQVTM and CDR2 is ANQGSEA in the germline V gene.

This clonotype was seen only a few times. CDR3 loop: CASSQASGEQYF. The DNA for the CDR3 is TGTGCCAGCAGCCAAGCCAGCGGTGAGCAGTACTTC. The chain carries TRBV3-1 and TRBJ2-4; D may be TRBD2 (5 bases). Looked up from germline, CDR1 is LGHDT and CDR2 is YNNKEL (reference sequence). The CDR3 contains 12 residues. Trimming took off 1 base at V and 13 bases at J, with 11 bases between the two ends. Together with reference TRBV3-1 and TRBJ2-4, the CDR3 gives the full variable domain: DTAVSQTPKYLVTQMGNDKSIKCEQNLGHDTMYWYKQDSKKFLKIMFSYNNKELIINETVPNRFSPKSPDKAHLNLHINSLELGDSAVYFCASSQASGEQYFGAGTRLSVL.

The CDR3 nucleotides read TGTGCCAGCAGCGTAGATCCTAGCGGGAACGAGCAGTACTTC. Residues: CASSVDPSGNEQYF. This chain connects TRBV9 to TRBJ2-7; TRBD2 agrees at 9 bases. Germline lookup yields CDR1 SGDLS and CDR2 YYNGEE. CDR3 length: 14 amino acids. J lost 5 bases, V lost 0 bases, and 3 bases had no gene match.

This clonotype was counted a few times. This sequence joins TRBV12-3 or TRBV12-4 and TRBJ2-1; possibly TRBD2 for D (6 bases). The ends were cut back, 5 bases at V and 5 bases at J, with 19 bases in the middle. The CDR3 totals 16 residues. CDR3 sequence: CASSLVGGIANNEQFF. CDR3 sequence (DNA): TGTGCCAGCAGTCTGGTCGGCGGGATAGCGAACAATGAGCAGTTCTTC.

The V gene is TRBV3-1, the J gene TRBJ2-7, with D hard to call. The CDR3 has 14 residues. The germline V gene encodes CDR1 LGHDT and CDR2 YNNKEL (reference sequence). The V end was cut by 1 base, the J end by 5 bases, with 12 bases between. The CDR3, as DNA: TGTGCCAGCAGCCAAGTAATTGGCAGCCACGAGCAGTACTTC. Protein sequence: CASSQVIGSHEQYF.

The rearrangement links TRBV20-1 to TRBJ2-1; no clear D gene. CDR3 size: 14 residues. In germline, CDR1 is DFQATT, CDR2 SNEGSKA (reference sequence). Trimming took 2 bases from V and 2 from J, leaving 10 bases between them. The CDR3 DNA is TGCAGTGCTAGAAATAGCCCAGCCTACAATGAGCAGTTCTTC. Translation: CSARNSPAYNEQFF.

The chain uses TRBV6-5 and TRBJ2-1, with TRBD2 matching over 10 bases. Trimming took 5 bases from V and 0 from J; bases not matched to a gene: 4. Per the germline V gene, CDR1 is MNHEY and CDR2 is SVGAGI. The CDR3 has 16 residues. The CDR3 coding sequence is TGTGCCAGCAGTCATTCTAGCGGGAGCTCCTACAATGAGCAGTTCTTC. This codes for CASSHSSGSSYNEQFF.

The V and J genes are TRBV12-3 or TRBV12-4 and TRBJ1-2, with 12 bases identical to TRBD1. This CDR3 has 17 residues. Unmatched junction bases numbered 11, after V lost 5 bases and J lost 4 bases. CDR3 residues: CASSPRDRGQHGYGYTF. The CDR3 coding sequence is TGTGCCAGCAGTCCCCGGGACAGGGGGCAGCATGGCTATGGCTACACCTTC.

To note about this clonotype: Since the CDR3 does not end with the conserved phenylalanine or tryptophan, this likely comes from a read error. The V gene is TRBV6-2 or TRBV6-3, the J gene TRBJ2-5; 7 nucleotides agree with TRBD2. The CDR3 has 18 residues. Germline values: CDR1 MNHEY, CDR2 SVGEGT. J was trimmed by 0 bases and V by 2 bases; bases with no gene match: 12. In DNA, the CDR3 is TGTGCCAGCAGTTACAGTCAGCTAGCGGAGAGATACCAAGAGACCCAGTACCTC. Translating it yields CASSYSQLAERYQETQYL.

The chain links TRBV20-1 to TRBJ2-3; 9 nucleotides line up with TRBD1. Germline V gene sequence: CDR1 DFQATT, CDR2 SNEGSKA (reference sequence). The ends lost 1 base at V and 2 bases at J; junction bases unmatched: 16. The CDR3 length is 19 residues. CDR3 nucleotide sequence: TGCAGTGCTAGAGCTTGGTTGTACCACAGGGGGCAGGCCACAGATACGCAGTATTTT. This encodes CSARAWLYHRGQATDTQYF.

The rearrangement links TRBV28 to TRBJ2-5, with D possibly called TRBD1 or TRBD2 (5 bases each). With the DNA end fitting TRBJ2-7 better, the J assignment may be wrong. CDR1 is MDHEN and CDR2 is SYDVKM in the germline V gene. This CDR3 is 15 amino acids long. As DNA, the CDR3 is TGTGCCAGCAGTTTGGCTTGGGACCGTTTTTACGAGCAGTACTTC. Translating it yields CASSLAWDRFYEQYF.

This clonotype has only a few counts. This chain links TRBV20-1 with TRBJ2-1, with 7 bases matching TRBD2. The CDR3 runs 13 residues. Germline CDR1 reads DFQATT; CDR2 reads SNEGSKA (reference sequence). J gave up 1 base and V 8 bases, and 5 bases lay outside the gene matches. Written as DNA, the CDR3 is TGCAGTTGTCGCGGGGGTTCCTACAATGAGCAGTTCTTC. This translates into CSCRGGSYNEQFF.

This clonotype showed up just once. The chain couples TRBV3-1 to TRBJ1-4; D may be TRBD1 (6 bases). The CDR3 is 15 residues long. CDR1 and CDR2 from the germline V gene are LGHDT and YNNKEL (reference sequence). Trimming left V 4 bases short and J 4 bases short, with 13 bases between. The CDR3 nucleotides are TGTGCCAGCAGCCTCGCTCTAGGGGGTAATGAAAAACTGTTTTTT. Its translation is CASSLALGGNEKLFF.

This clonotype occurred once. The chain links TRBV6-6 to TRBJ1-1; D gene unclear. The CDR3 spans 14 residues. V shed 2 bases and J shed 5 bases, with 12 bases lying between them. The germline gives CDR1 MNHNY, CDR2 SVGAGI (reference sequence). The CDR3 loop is CASSYKSVWTEAFF. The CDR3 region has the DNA TGTGCCAGCAGTTACAAGTCAGTCTGGACTGAAGCTTTCTTT.

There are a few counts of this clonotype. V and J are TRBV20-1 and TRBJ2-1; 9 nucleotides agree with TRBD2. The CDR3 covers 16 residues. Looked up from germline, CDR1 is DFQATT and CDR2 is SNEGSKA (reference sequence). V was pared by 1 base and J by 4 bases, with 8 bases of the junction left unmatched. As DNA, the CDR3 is TGCAGTGCTAGAGCCGTTAGCGGGAGTGGGTACAATGAGCAGTTCTTC. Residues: CSARAVSGSGYNEQFF.

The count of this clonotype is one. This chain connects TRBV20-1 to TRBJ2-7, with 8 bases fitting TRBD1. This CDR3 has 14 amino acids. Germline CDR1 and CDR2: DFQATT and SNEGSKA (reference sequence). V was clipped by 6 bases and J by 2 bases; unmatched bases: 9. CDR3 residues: CSAGPGQAPYEQYF. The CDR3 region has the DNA TGCAGTGCCGGACCGGGACAGGCACCCTACGAGCAGTACTTC.

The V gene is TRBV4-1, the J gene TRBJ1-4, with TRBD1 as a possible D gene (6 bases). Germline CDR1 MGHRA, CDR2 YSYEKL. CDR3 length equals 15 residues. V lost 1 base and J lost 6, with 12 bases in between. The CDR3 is CASSQVGTSDEKLFF. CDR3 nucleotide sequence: TGCGCCAGCAGCCAAGTTGGGACATCGGATGAAAAACTGTTTTTT.

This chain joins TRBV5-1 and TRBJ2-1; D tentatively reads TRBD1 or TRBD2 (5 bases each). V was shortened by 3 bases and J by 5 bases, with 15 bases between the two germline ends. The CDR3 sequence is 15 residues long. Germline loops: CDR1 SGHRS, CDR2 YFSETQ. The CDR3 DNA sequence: TGCGCCAGCAGCTCGGGGCTTTTCCCGGACAATGAGCAGTTCTTC. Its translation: CASSSGLFPDNEQFF.